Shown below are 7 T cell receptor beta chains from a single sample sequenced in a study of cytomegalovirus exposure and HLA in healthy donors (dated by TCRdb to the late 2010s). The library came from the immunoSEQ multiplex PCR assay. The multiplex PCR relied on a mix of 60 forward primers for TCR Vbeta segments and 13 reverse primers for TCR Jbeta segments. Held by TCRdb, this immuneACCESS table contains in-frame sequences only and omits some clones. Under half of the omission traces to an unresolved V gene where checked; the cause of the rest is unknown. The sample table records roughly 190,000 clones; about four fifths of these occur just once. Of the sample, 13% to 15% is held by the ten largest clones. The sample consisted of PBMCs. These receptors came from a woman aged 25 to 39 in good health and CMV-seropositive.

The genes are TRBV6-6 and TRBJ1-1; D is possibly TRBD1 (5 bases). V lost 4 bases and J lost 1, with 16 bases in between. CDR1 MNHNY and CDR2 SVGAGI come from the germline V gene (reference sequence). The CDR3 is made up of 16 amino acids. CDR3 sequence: CASSSRPRGGNTEAFF. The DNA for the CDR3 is TGTGCCAGCAGTTCTCGCCCGAGGGGAGGGAACACTGAAGCTTTCTTT.

The CDR3 region has the DNA TGTGCCAGCAGCCCCTGGGGGACTGATAAAGAGACCCAGTACTTC. Translated: CASSPWGTDKETQYF. The rearrangement joins TRBV7-2 to TRBJ2-5; D perhaps matches TRBD2 (6 bases). The V end lost 5 bases, the J end lost 3 bases, and 16 bases lay between the germline ends. This CDR3 comprises 15 residues. The germline gives CDR1 SGHTA, CDR2 FQGNSA.

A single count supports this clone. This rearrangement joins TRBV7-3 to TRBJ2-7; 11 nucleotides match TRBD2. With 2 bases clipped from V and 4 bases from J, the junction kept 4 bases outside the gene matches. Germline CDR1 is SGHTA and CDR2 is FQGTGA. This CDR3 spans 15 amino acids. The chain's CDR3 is CASSLRLAGPYEQYF. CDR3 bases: TGTGCCAGCAGCTTACGACTAGCGGGACCTTACGAGCAGTACTTC.

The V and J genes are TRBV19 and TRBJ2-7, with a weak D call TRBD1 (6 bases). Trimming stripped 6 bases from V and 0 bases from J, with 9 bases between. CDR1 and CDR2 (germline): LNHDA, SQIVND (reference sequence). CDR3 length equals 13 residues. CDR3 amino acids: CASRQTGSYEQYF. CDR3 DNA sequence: TGTGCCAGTAGACAGACAGGCTCCTACGAGCAGTACTTC.

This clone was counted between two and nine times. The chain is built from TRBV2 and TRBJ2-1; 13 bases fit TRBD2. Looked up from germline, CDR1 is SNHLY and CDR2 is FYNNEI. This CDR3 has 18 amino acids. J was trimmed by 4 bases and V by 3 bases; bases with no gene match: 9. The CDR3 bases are TGTGCCAGCAGTGACCCCGGGACTAGCGGGGTTTCGTACAATGAGCAGTTCTTC. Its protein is CASSDPGTSGVSYNEQFF.

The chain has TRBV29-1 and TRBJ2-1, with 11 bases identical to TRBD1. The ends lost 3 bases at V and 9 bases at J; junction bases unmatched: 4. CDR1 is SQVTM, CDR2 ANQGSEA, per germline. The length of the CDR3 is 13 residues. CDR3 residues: CSVEDRGRGEQFF. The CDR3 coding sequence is TGCAGCGTTGAGGACAGGGGGCGCGGTGAGCAGTTCTTC.

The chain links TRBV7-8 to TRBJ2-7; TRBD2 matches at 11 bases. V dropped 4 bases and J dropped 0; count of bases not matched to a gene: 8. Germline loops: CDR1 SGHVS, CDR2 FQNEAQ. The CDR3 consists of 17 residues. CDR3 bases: TGTGCCAGCAGCTCGCTTAGCACTAGCGGGAGCTCCTACGAGCAGTACTTC. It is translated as CASSSLSTSGSSYEQYF.